This TCR beta chain emerged from a study of read filtering for tumor transcriptome and immune sequencing. Sampling of bone marrow took place during active disease in every patient. CDR1 is SGHTS, CDR2 YDEGEE, per germline. This CDR3 region has 13 residues. V gave up 4 bases and J gave up 7 bases, with 11 bases separating them. From approximately 430 ng of RNA, a library with molecular barcoded alpha/delta and beta/gamma adaptors was made. TCRdb fed the reads into MiXCR, producing one record per CDR3 protein. The table lists about 58,000 distinct CDR3 sequences, about 12% of them singletons. The clonotype comes from a donor over 35 with multiple myeloma. The chain joins TRBV5-8 to TRBJ1-4; D unresolved. Specimen: a population of CD138-negative cells sorted from bone marrow. DNA of the CDR3: TGTGCCAGCAGCCCGAGGGAGAGTGAAAAACTGTTTTTT. Encoded protein: CASSPRESEKLFF.